These 32 T cell receptor beta chains were sequenced from one sample in a study of T-cell reconstitution after alpha-beta-depleted transplantation in children. Unique molecular identifiers were built into the TCRbeta library. In TCRdb, the PCR reads were re-called with MiXCR into one record per CDR3 protein. The profile shows a few hundred thousand distinct CDR3 sequences, roughly 44% of them singletons. Sequencing was performed on PBMCs, taken before TCRalphabeta/CD19-depleted stem cell transplant. The receptors here all came from a girl between 2 and 10 years old with aplastic anemia, due to receive a stem cell transplant.

The chain joins TRBV20-1 to TRBJ1-5; 7 bases are shared with TRBD1. The V and J ends lost 3 bases and 0 bases, in that order; junction bases with no gene match: 8. This CDR3 comprises 16 residues. CDR1 and CDR2 from the germline V gene are DFQATT and SNEGSKA (reference sequence). The CDR3 DNA reads TGCAGTGCTAGTCTCCGGCAGGGGGATAGCAATCAGCCCCAGCATTTT. This encodes CSASLRQGDSNQPQHF.

In this sample, this clonotype turned up many times. The chain joins TRBV11-2 to TRBJ2-1, with a weak D call TRBD2 (5 bases). Trimming removed 5 bases from V and 0 bases from J, with 11 bases in between. CDR1 and CDR2 from the germline V gene are SGHAT and FQNNGV. CDR3 length: 15 amino acids. This CDR3 is CASSTPRGSYNEQFF. DNA for the CDR3: TGTGCCAGCAGCACTCCCCGGGGCTCCTACAATGAGCAGTTCTTC.

The chain is built from TRBV12-3 or TRBV12-4 and TRBJ2-1; 12 bases line up with TRBD2. Trimming cost V 6 bases and J 4 bases; bases outside gene matches: 4. CDR3 length: 15 amino acids. For the CDR3, the DNA is TGTGCCAGCAGACTTACTAGCGGGGGGTACAATGAGCAGTTCTTC. Its protein is CASRLTSGGYNEQFF.

The genes are TRBV7-6 and TRBJ2-1; 8 positions match TRBD2. This CDR3 contains 14 residues. V lost 5 bases to trimming and J lost 8 bases; unmatched junction nucleotides: 8. The V gene's germline CDR1 is SGHVS and CDR2 FNYEAQ. CDR3 sequence: CASSGSGGLHEQFF. The CDR3 DNA reads as TGTGCCAGCAGCGGTTCGGGGGGGCTCCATGAGCAGTTCTTC.

This chain links TRBV6-5 with TRBJ2-4; D not resolved. Trimming left V 0 bases short and J 0 bases short, with 9 bases between. The CDR3 totals 16 residues. The germline V gene encodes CDR1 MNHEY and CDR2 SVGAGI. The CDR3: CASSYSISVAKNIQYF. The DNA of the CDR3 is TGTGCCAGCAGTTACTCGATATCGGTAGCCAAAAACATTCAGTACTTC.

This clonotype was observed at least ten times. This sequence joins TRBV29-1 and TRBJ2-5; possibly TRBD1 or TRBD2 for D (6 bases each). Germline loops: CDR1 SQVTM, CDR2 ANQGSEA. This CDR3 contains 12 residues. V lost 3 bases and J lost 5, with 10 bases in between. The CDR3 nucleotides are TGCAGCGTTGAGATAGGGGGGGAGACCCAGTACTTC. Protein product: CSVEIGGETQYF.

This chain joins TRBV28 and TRBJ2-3, with TRBD1 matching over 9 bases. The CDR3 consists of 15 residues. J lost 4 bases, V lost 2 bases, and 4 bases had no gene match. The germline V gene has CDR1 MDHEN and CDR2 SYDVKM. CDR3 in DNA: TGTGCCAGCAGTTTAACGAACAGGGGGCCAGATACGCAGTATTTT. Its translation is CASSLTNRGPDTQYF. Using reference TRBV28 and TRBJ2-3 for the parts outside the CDR3, the full variable domain is DVKVTQSSRYLVKRTGEKVFLECVQDMDHENMFWYRQDPGLGLRLIYFSYDVKMKEKGDIPEGYSVSREKKERFSLILESASTNQTSMYLCASSLTNRGPDTQYFGPGTRLTVL.

V usage is TRBV5-1 and J usage is TRBJ2-3; D may be TRBD1 or TRBD2 (6 bases each). Germline assignment: CDR1 SGHRS and CDR2 YFSETQ. The germline V and J ends were trimmed by 4 bases and 1 base, with 13 bases remaining between them. The CDR3 loop spans 15 amino acids. CDR3 loop: CASSGGRRGTDTQYF. The DNA for the CDR3 is TGCGCCAGCAGCGGGGGGCGTCGGGGCACAGATACGCAGTATTTT.

In its sample, this clonotype was seen many times. This chain links TRBV7-2 with TRBJ2-7; 8 bases agree with TRBD1. The germline CDR1 and CDR2 sequences are SGHTA and FQGNSA. V shed 4 bases and J 5 bases; nucleotides not matched to a gene: 7. The CDR3 has 14 amino acids. CDR3 residues: CASSSRTGRNEQYF. The CDR3 coding sequence is TGTGCCAGCAGCTCTCGGACAGGGAGGAACGAGCAGTACTTC.

The chain links TRBV18 to TRBJ2-1, with TRBD2 identical over 8 bases. The CDR3 covers 16 residues. The trim removed 0 bases at V and 4 bases at J, leaving 5 bases unmatched. Germline V CDR1 and CDR2: KGHSH, LQKENI. The CDR3 loop reads CASSPPLAESYNEQFF. The CDR3 bases are TGTGCCAGCTCACCACCACTAGCGGAGTCATACAATGAGCAGTTCTTC.

The chain combines TRBV6-5 with TRBJ2-2, with a weak D call TRBD2 (7 bases). CDR3 size: 16 residues. Trimming stripped 2 bases from V and 3 bases from J, with 13 bases between. The V gene's germline CDR1 is MNHEY and CDR2 SVGAGI. CDR3 coding DNA: TGTGCCAGCAGTTACGGGGGGGGCGCGGACACCGGGGAGCTGTTTTTT. It translates to CASSYGGGADTGELFF.

This clonotype has ten or more counts. The V call is TRBV27, the J call TRBJ1-4, with D hard to call. The CDR3 covers 14 residues. The germline gives CDR1 MNHEY, CDR2 SMNVEV (reference sequence). The V end was cut by 4 bases, the J end by 0 bases, with 6 bases between. CDR3 region: CASSSGATNEKLFF. The CDR3 bases are TGTGCCAGCAGTTCCGGGGCAACTAATGAAAAACTGTTTTTT.

The table lists this clonotype with a few counts. The chain is built from TRBV20-1 and TRBJ2-1; 8 bases line up with TRBD2. CDR3 length equals 14 residues. CDR1 and CDR2 from the germline V gene are DFQATT and SNEGSKA (reference sequence). V shed 3 bases and J 5 bases; nucleotides not matched to a gene: 6. The CDR3 loop reads CSARQRERHNEQFF. CDR3 DNA: TGCAGTGCTAGGCAGCGGGAGCGCCACAATGAGCAGTTCTTC.

This clonotype was found a few times. The chain recombines TRBV12-3 or TRBV12-4 with TRBJ1-5; D may be TRBD1 (6 bases). The CDR3 runs to 13 residues. Trimming removed 7 bases at V and 7 bases at J, with 14 bases between. The CDR3 loop is CASKQGTGQPQHF. CDR3 DNA: TGTGCCAGCAAACAGGGAACAGGCCAGCCCCAGCATTTT.

This sequence joins TRBV5-6 and TRBJ2-7; D ambiguous. The length of the CDR3 is 12 residues. V was trimmed by 2 bases and J by 7 bases, leaving 10 bases between them. In germline, CDR1 is SGHDT, CDR2 YYEEEE. The CDR3 protein is CASSFGQSEQYF. CDR3 nucleotides: TGTGCCAGCAGCTTCGGCCAGAGTGAGCAGTACTTC.

CDR3 DNA sequence: TGTGCCAGCAGCAAAGAGCGGGGGGATACGCAGTATTTT. Its protein product is CASSKERGDTQYF. The chain has TRBV21-1 and TRBJ2-3; the table's TRBD1 call for D was not verified on the DNA. TRBV21-1 is labeled a pseudogene. The CDR3 sequence is 13 residues long.

V usage is TRBV9 and J usage is TRBJ2-7; TRBD2 agrees at 10 bases. The length of the CDR3 is 20 residues. CDR1 SGDLS and CDR2 YYNGEE come from the germline V gene. V shed 0 bases, J shed 6 bases, and the junction held 21 bases outside the gene matches. CDR3 residues: CASSVGIGASGSQRVGEQYF. CDR3 sequence (DNA): TGTGCCAGCAGCGTAGGGATTGGGGCTAGCGGGAGCCAAAGAGTGGGCGAGCAGTACTTC.

This rearrangement joins TRBV10-3 to TRBJ2-7, with TRBD1 identical over 9 bases. The J segment lost 4 bases and the V segment lost 7 bases, leaving 8 bases of the junction unmatched. Germline-derived CDR1 and CDR2 are ENHRY and SYGVKD. CDR3 size: 14 residues. Here the CDR3 DNA reads TGTGCCATCACCCGGGACAGGGAGTTTTACGAGCAGTACTTC. Translation gives CAITRDREFYEQYF.

The chain joins TRBV20-1 to TRBJ2-1, with TRBD1 matching over 7 bases. The CDR3 is 16 amino acids. J was trimmed by 0 bases and V by 1 base; bases with no gene match: 6. CDR1 is DFQATT, CDR2 SNEGSKA, per germline (reference sequence). The CDR3 DNA follows: TGCAGTGCTAGAGTAAATACAGGGGACTCCTACAATGAGCAGTTCTTC. It translates to CSARVNTGDSYNEQFF.

In this sample, this clonotype turned up many times. This rearrangement joins TRBV11-1 to TRBJ1-5; no firm D call. The CDR3 runs 17 residues. CDR1 and CDR2 (germline): SGHAT, FQDESV (reference sequence). V lost 5 bases, J lost 4 bases, and 21 bases lay in between. CDR3 DNA sequence: TGTGCCAGCAGCGCTTCAGGAGGCCCCACTTCGAATCAGCCCCAGCATTTT. Translated: CASSASGGPTSNQPQHF.

This clonotype showed up many times. The gene calls are TRBV28 and TRBJ2-3; 11 bases fit TRBD1. The CDR3 has 16 amino acids. Germline trimming cut 5 bases from V and 9 bases from J; bases unmatched to any gene: 13. Germline V gives CDR1 MDHEN, CDR2 SYDVKM. The CDR3 region is CASSLILGQGAITQYF. The CDR3 region has the DNA TGTGCCAGCAGTCTAATCCTAGGACAGGGGGCGATAACGCAGTATTTT.

The chain combines TRBV9 with TRBJ1-2; 9 bases map to TRBD1. J lost 8 bases, V lost 3 bases, and 11 bases had no gene match. The CDR3 runs 15 residues. Germline V gene data show CDR1 as SGDLS and CDR2 as YYNGEE. The CDR3 sequence is CASSESGQGYDGYTF. CDR3 bases: TGTGCCAGCAGCGAGTCGGGACAGGGTTACGACGGCTACACCTTC. Using reference TRBV9 and TRBJ1-2 for the parts outside the CDR3, the full variable domain is DSGVTQTPKHLITATGQRVTLRCSPRSGDLSVYWYQQSLDQGLQFLIQYYNGEERAKGNILERFSAQQFPDLHSELNLSSLELGDSALYFCASSESGQGYDGYTFGSGTRLTVV.

This clonotype occurred many times. CDR3 nucleotides: TGTGCCAGCAGCACAGGGGGCGACGGCACTGAAGCTTTCTTT. Protein product: CASSTGGDGTEAFF. The chain uses TRBV28 and TRBJ1-1; the match to TRBD1 covers 9 bases. Germline CDR1 reads MDHEN; CDR2 reads SYDVKM. Trimming removed 6 bases from V and 4 bases from J; junction bases left unmatched: 6. This CDR3 spans 14 amino acids.

This clonotype has only a few counts. This chain uses TRBV20-1 with TRBJ2-4; tentative D call: TRBD1 (5 bases). Germline V CDR1 and CDR2: DFQATT, SNEGSKA (reference sequence). Trimming pared 2 bases from V and 8 bases from J, leaving 16 bases between. The CDR3 spans 14 residues. The CDR3 loop is CSARPSSIGDIQYF. In nucleotides, the CDR3 is TGCAGTGCTAGACCTTCATCGATAGGGGACATTCAGTACTTC.

This clonotype was observed a single time. The chain employs TRBV28 and TRBJ2-4, with 9 bases fitting TRBD2. Germline V CDR1 and CDR2: MDHEN, SYDVKM. With V trimmed by 7 bases and J by 9 bases, 16 bases remained unmatched. This CDR3 is built from 16 residues. CDR3 coding DNA: TGTGCCAGCACCTTGGGGGGCGGGAGGGCCTTACGCATTCAGTACTTC. Its translation is CASTLGGGRALRIQYF.

The V gene is TRBV5-1, the J gene TRBJ2-2; possibly TRBD2 for D (6 bases). Trimming left V 4 bases short and J 8 bases short, with 15 bases between. The CDR3 sequence is 14 residues long. The germline V gene encodes CDR1 SGHRS and CDR2 YFSETQ. CDR3: CASSLEEGGGELFF. CDR3 nucleotide sequence: TGCGCCAGCAGCCTGGAAGAGGGAGGAGGGGAGCTGTTTTTT.

This chain connects TRBV10-3 to TRBJ1-6, with D perhaps TRBD1 (6 bases). CDR1 is ENHRY and CDR2 is SYGVKD in the germline V gene. Trimming cost V 10 bases and J 7 bases, with 14 bases left between them. This CDR3 spans 13 amino acids. In DNA form, the CDR3 reads TGTGCCACGCGGACAGCTCCAAATTCACCCCTCCACTTT. It is translated as CATRTAPNSPLHF.

Concerning this clonotype itself: Sequence at one end of the junction differs from germline and may be a read error. V usage is TRBV20-1 and J usage is TRBJ1-2; TRBD1 might be the D (5 bases). Germline V gene data show CDR1 as DFQATT and CDR2 as SNEGSKA (reference sequence). The CDR3 contains 8 residues. The DNA for the CDR3 is TGCAGTGTAAGACAGAGATACTTC. The encoded protein is CSVRQRYF.

The genes are TRBV19 and TRBJ2-1, with 7 bases fitting TRBD2. The ends lost 6 bases at V and 4 bases at J; junction bases unmatched: 6. CDR3 length: 14 residues. The germline CDR1 and CDR2 sequences are LNHDA and SQIVND (reference sequence). CDR3 sequence reads: CASSGRLAYNEQFF. The CDR3 nucleotides read TGTGCCAGTAGCGGGAGACTAGCTTACAATGAGCAGTTCTTC. Filled out from reference TRBV19 and TRBJ2-1, the complete variable domain reads DGGITQSPKYLFRKEGQNVTLSCEQNLNHDAMYWYRQDPGQGLRLIYYSQIVNDFQKGDIAEGYSVSREKKESFPLTVTSAQKNPTAFYLCASSGRLAYNEQFFGPGTRLTVL.

The V call is TRBV12-3 or TRBV12-4, the J call TRBJ1-5, with D uncertain. The CDR3 runs to 15 residues. Trimming pared 1 base from V and 0 bases from J, leaving 7 bases between. The CDR3 nucleotides are TGTGCCAGCAGTTTAGAAAGCTATAGCAATCAGCCCCAGCATTTT. It translates to CASSLESYSNQPQHF.

The chain links TRBV20-1 to TRBJ2-7; 8 bases are shared with TRBD1. With 5 bases clipped from V and 3 bases from J, the junction kept 3 bases outside the gene matches. In germline, CDR1 is DFQATT, CDR2 SNEGSKA (reference sequence). The CDR3 extends over 12 amino acids. CDR3 in DNA: TGCAGTGCTGACAGGGGATACTACGAGCAGTACTTC. Its protein is CSADRGYYEQYF.

This clonotype has at least ten counts. This chain links TRBV12-3 or TRBV12-4 with TRBJ2-2, with TRBD2 matching 9 bases. The CDR3 length is 16 residues. Trimming cost V 3 bases and J 1 base; bases outside gene matches: 3. Written as DNA, the CDR3 is TGTGCCAGCAGTTTTCCTAGCGGGATGAACACCGGGGAGCTGTTTTTT. Protein product: CASSFPSGMNTGELFF.